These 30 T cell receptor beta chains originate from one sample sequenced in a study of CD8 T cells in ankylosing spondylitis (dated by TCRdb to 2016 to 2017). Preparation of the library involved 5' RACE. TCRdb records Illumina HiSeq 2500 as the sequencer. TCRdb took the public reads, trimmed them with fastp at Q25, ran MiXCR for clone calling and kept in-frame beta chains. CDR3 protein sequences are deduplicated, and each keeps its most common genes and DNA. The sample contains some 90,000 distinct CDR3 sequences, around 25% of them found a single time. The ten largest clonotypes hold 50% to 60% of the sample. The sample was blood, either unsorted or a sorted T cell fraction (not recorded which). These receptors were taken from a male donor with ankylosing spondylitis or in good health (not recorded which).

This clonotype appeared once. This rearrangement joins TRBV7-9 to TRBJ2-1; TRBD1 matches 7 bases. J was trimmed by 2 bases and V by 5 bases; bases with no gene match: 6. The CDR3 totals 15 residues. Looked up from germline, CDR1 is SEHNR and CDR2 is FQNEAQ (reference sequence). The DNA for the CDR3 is TGTGCCAGCAGCCTTGACAGGGCGGCCTACAATGAGCAGTTCTTC. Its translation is CASSLDRAAYNEQFF.

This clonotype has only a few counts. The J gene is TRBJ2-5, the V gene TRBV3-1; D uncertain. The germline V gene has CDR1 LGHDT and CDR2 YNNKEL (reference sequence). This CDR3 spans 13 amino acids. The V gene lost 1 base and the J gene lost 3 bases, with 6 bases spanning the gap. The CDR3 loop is CASSQAKEETQYF. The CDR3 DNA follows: TGTGCCAGCAGCCAAGCCAAAGAAGAGACCCAGTACTTC.

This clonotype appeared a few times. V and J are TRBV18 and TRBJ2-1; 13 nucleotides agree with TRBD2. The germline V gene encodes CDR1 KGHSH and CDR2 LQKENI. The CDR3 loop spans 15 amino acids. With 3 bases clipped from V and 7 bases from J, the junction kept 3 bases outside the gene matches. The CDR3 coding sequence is TGTGCCAGCTCACCGAGGACTAGCGGGAGAAATGAGCAGTTCTTC. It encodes CASSPRTSGRNEQFF. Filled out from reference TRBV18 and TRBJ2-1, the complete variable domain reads NAGVMQNPRHLVRRRGQEARLRCSPMKGHSHVYWYRQLPEEGLKFMVYLQKENIIDESGMPKERFSAEFPKEGPSILRIQQVVRGDSAAYFCASSPRTSGRNEQFFGPGTRLTVL.

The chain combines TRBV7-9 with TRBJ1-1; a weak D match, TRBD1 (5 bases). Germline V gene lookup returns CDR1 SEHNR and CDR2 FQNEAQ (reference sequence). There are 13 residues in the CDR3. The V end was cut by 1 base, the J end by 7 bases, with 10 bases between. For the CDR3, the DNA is TGTGCCAGCAGCTTAGACGGGGGTGATGAAGCTTTCTTT. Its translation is CASSLDGGDEAFF. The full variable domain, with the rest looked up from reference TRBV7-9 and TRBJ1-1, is DTGVSQNPRHKITKRGQNVTFRCDPISEHNRLYWYRQTLGQGPEFLTYFQNEAQLEKSRLLSDRFSAERPKGSFSTLEIQRTEQGDSAMYLCASSLDGGDEAFFGQGTRLTVV.

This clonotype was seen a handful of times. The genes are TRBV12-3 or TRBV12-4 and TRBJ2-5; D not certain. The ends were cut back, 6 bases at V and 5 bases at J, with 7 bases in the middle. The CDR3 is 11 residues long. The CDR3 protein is CASRSIETQYF. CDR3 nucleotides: TGTGCCAGCAGATCCATTGAGACCCAGTACTTC.

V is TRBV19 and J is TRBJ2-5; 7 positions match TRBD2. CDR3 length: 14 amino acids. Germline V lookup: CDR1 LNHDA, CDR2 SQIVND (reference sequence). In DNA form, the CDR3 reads TGTGTTCCCGAGGCGGGGGAAACGGGAGAGACCCAGTACTTC. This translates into CVPEAGETGETQYF.

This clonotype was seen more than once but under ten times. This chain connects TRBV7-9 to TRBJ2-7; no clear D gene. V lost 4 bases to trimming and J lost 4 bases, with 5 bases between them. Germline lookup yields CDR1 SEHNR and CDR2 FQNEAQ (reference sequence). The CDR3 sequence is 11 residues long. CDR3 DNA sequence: TGTGCCAGCAGCTCTATGTACGAGCAGTACTTC. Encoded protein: CASSSMYEQYF.

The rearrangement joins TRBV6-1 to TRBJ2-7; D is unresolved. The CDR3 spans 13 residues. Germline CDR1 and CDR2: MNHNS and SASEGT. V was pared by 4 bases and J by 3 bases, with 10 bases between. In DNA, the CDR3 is TGTGCCAGCAGTGTACGGTTCAGCTACGAGCAGTACTTC. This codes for CASSVRFSYEQYF.

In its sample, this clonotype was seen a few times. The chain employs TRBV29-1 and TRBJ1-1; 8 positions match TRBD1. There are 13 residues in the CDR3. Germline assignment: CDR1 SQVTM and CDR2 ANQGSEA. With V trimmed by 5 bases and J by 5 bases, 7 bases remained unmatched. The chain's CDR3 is CSVSFTGGTEAFF. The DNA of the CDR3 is TGCAGCGTTTCGTTTACAGGGGGGACTGAAGCTTTCTTT. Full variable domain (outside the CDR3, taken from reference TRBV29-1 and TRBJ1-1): SAVISQKPSRDICQRGTSLTIQCQVDSQVTMMFWYRQQPGQSLTLIATANQGSEATYESGFVIDKFPISRPNLTFSTLTVSNMSPEDSSIYLCSVSFTGGTEAFFGQGTRLTVV.

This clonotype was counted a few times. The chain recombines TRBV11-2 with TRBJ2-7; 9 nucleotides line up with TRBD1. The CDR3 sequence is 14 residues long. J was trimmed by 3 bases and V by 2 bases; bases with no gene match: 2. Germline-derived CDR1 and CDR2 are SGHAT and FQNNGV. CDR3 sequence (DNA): TGTGCCAGCAGCTTAAGACAGGGGGGCTACGAGCAGTACGTC. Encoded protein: CASSLRQGGYEQYV.

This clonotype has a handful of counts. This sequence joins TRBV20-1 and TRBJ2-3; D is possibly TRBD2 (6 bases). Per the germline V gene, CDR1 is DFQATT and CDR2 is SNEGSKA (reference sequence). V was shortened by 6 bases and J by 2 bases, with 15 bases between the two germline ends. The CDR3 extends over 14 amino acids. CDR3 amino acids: CSALQAGDTDTQYF. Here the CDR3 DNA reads TGCAGTGCCCTCCAAGCGGGCGACACAGATACGCAGTATTTT.

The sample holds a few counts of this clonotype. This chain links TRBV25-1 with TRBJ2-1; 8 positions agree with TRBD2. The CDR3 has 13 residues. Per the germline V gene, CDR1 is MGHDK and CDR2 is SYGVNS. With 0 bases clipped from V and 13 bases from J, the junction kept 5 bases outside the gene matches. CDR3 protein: CASSEYMSGRQFF. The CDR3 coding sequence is TGTGCCAGCAGTGAATATATGAGCGGGAGACAGTTCTTC.

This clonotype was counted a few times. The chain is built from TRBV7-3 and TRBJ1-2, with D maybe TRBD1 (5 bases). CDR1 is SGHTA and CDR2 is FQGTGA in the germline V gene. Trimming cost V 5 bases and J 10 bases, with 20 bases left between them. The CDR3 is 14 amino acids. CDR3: CASSATATDGPYTF. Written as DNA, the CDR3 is TGTGCCAGCAGCGCCACCGCGACAGACGGACCCTACACCTTC.

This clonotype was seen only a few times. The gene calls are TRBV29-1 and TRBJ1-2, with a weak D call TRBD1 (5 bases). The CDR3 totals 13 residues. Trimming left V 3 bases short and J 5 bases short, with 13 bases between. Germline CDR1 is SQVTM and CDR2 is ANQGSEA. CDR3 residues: CSVDPGEGYGYTF. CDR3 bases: TGCAGCGTTGATCCTGGAGAGGGGTATGGCTACACCTTC.

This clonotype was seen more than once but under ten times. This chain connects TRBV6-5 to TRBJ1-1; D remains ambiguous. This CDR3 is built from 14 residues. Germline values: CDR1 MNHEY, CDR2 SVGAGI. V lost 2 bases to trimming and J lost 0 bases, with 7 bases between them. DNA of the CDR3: TGTGCCAGCAGTTACGGGGTGCTGAACACTGAAGCTTTCTTT. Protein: CASSYGVLNTEAFF.

The CDR3 reads CASSFCGARIFTDTQYF. CDR3 coding DNA: TGTGCCAGCAGTTTTTGTGGGGCCCGGATTTTCACAGATACGCAGTATTTT. The chain employs TRBV28 and TRBJ2-3; weak D call: TRBD1 (5 bases). Germline V gives CDR1 MDHEN, CDR2 SYDVKM. This CDR3 spans 17 amino acids. Between the trimmed V and J ends, which lost 3 bases and 2 bases, there was a span of 18 bases.

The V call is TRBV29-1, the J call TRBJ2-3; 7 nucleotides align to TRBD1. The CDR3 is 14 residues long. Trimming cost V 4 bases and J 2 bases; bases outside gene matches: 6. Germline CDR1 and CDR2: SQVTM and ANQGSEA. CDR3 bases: TGCAGCGTTGGTGTCAGGGGGTCCACAGATACGCAGTATTTT. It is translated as CSVGVRGSTDTQYF.

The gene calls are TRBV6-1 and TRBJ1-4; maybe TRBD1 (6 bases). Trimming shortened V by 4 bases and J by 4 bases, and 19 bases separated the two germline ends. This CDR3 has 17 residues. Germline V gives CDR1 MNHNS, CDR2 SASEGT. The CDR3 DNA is TGTGCCAGCAGTGCCGGGACATCTCACCTGCATAATGAAAAACTGTTTTTT. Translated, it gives CASSAGTSHLHNEKLFF.

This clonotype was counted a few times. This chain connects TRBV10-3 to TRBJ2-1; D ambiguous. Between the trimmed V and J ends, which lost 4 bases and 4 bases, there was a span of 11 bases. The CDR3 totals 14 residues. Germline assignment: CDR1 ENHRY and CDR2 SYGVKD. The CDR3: CAISGDKPYNEQFF. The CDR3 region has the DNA TGTGCCATCAGTGGAGACAAACCTTACAATGAGCAGTTCTTC.

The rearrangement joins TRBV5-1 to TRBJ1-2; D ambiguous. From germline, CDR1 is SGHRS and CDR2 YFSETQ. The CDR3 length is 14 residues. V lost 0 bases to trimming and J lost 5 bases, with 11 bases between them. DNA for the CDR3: TGCGCCAGCAGCTTGGCTCTGGGCACTTATGGCTACACCTTC. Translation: CASSLALGTYGYTF.

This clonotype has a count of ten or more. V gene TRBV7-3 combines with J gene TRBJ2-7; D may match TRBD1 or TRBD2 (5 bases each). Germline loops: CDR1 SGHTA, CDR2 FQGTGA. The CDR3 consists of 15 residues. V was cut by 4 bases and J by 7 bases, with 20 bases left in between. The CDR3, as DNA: TGTGCCAGCAGCTATAAACCGGGACCGGGTATGGAGCAGTACTTC. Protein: CASSYKPGPGMEQYF.

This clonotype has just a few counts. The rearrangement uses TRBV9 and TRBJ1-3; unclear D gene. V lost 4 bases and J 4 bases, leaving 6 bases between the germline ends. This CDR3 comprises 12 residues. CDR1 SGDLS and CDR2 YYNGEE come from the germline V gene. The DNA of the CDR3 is TGTGCCAGCAGCTCACAGGGAAACACCATATATTTT. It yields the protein CASSSQGNTIYF.

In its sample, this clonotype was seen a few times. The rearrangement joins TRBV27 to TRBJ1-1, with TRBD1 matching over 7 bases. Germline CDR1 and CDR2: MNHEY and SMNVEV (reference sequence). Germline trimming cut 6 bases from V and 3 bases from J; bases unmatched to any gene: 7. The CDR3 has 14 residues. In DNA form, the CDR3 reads TGTGCCAGCAGATCTTCCAGGGGGGACACTGAAGCTTTCTTT. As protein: CASRSSRGDTEAFF.

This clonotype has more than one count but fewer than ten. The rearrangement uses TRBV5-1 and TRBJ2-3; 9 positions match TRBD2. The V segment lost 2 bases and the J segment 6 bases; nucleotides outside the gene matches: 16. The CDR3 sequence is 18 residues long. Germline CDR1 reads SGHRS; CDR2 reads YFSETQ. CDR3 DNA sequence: TGCGCCAGCAGCTTCGAGCCTCCGGGTAGCGGGAGCGTGGATACGCAGTATTTT. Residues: CASSFEPPGSGSVDTQYF.

The CDR3 region has the DNA TGTGCCAGCAGTGAAGCGAGGTCCGGGTGGTCAGATACGCAGTATTTT. Its translation: CASSEARSGWSDTQYF. The chain carries TRBV2 and TRBJ2-3; no definite D call. From germline, CDR1 is SNHLY and CDR2 FYNNEI. V lost 0 bases to trimming and J lost 4 bases, with 14 bases between them. The CDR3 length is 16 residues.

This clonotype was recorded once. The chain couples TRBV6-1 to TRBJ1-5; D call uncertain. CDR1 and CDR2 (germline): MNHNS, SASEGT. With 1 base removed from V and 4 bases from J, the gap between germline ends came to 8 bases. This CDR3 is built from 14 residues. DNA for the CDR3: TGTGCCAGCAGTGAAGATGATTTTAATCAGCCCCAGCATTTT. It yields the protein CASSEDDFNQPQHF.

CDR3 sequence: CASNQWGGPQHF. Written as DNA, the CDR3 is TGTGCCAGCAACCAATGGGGAGGGCCCCAGCATTTT. The chain couples TRBV27 to TRBJ1-5; D remains ambiguous. In germline, CDR1 is MNHEY, CDR2 SMNVEV (reference sequence). Trimming removed 7 bases at V and 9 bases at J, with 13 bases between. The CDR3 extends over 12 amino acids.

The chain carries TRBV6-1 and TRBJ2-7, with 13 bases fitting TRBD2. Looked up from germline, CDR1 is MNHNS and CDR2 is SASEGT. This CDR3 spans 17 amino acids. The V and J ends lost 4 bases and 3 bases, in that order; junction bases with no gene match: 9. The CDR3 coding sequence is TGTGCCAGCAGTGGGGGGACTAGCGGGATGGCCTACTACGAGCAGTACTTC. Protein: CASSGGTSGMAYYEQYF.

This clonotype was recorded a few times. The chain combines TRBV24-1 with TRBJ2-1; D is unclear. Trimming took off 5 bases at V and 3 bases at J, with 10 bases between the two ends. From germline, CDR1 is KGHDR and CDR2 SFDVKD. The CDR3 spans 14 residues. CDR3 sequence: CATSATGGYNEQFF. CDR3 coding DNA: TGTGCCACCAGTGCCACGGGCGGCTACAATGAGCAGTTCTTC.

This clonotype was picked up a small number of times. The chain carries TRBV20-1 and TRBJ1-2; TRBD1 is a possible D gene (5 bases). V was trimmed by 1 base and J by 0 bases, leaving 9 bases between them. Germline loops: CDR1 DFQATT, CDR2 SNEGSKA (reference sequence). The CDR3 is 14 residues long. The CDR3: CSARAPGSNYGYTF. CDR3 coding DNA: TGCAGTGCTAGAGCACCAGGGTCTAACTATGGCTACACCTTC.